Listed below are T cell receptor beta chains from one sample, sequenced in a study of identical twins. TCRdb used MiXCR to reprocess the 5' RACE reads, holding one entry per CDR3 protein. The data contain some 710,000 distinct CDR3 sequences, 5.5% to 6.5% of them singletons. Material: naive T cells sorted from blood. Receptors were obtained from a man younger than 35 in good health. Both conserved end residues are part of each CDR3. A D gene is named only where the DNA matches it firmly. For some rows the clone size is stated as once, few or many, or as a class when expanded; others skip it.

v_gene	abundance	d_gene	j_gene	CDR3nt	CDR3aa
TRBV24-1	many	NA	TRBJ2-2	TGTGCCACCAGTGATGTAGAGGCCGGGGAGCTGTTTTTT	CATSDVEAGELFF
TRBV6-1	NA	NA	TRBJ1-5	TGTGCCAGCAGGGCCTTGGCGAGACAGCGGGCCCAGCATTTT	CASRALARQRAQHF
TRBV20-1	few	NA	TRBJ2-3	TGCAGTGCTAGTTCGCTGCGGGGCTACACAGATACGCAGTATTTT	CSASSLRGYTDTQYF
TRBV7-2	few	NA	TRBJ2-5	TGTGCCAGCAGCTTACAGCACCAAGAGACCCAGTACTTC	CASSLQHQETQYF
TRBV29-1	many	NA	TRBJ1-3	TGCAACGTTGTCGCAAACACCATATATTTT	CNVVANTIYF
TRBV5-1	many	TRBD1	TRBJ2-7	TGCGCCAGCAGCTCGAGGTCCCGGGACAGGGACGAGCAGTACTTC	CASSSRSRDRDEQYF
TRBV7-8	NA	NA	TRBJ2-7	TGTGCCAGCACCTTTGGATTGGGGGAGCAGTACTTC	CASTFGLGEQYF
TRBV5-1	few	TRBD2	TRBJ2-7	TGCGCCAGCAGCCGCTTGACTAGCGGGAGCTACGAGCAGTACTTC	CASSRLTSGSYEQYF
TRBV3-1	few	NA	TRBJ1-4	TGTGCCAGCAGCCAAGGTTCGACAGAGAATGAAAAACTGTTTTTT	CASSQGSTENEKLFF
TRBV28	few	NA	TRBJ2-2	TGTGCCAGCAGTTCGGGACCGATCACCGGGGAGCTGTTTTTT	CASSSGPITGELFF
TRBV9	many	NA	TRBJ2-2	TGTGCCAGCAGCGCAGACGGGTCCCCAATCGCCGGGGAGCTGTTTTTT	CASSADGSPIAGELFF
TRBV5-1	many	NA	TRBJ2-7	TGCGCCAGCAGCTTTGGGGGAACCTACGAGCAGTACTTC	CASSFGGTYEQYF
TRBV6-1	few	TRBD1	TRBJ1-2	TGTGCCAGCAGGAGGACAGGGGGAGAGTATGGCTACACCTTC	CASRRTGGEYGYTF
TRBV27	NA	NA	TRBJ2-2	TGTGCCAGCAGTCCCCGGGAGAGGGGCACCGGGGAGCTGTTTTTT	CASSPRERGTGELFF
TRBV9	few	NA	TRBJ1-1	TGTGCCAGCAGCGTAAGGGGGGAAGAAGCTTTCTTT	CASSVRGEEAFF
TRBV12-3/TRBV12-4	few	NA	TRBJ1-5	TGTGCCAGCACCTGGGAGGACGCCGGGGGCAATCAGCCCCAGCATTTT	CASTWEDAGGNQPQHF
TRBV10-3	many	NA	TRBJ2-7	TGTGCCATCAGGGACGACTCTTCCTACGAGCAGTACTTC	CAIRDDSSYEQYF
TRBV15	many	TRBD2	TRBJ2-5	TGTGCCACCAGCAGGACTAGCGGGAGGAGAGAGACCCAGTACTTC	CATSRTSGRRETQYF
TRBV5-6	many	NA	TRBJ1-1	TGTGCCAGCAGCCGCGGCGGAGGGAACACTGAAGCTTTCTTT	CASSRGGGNTEAFF
TRBV6-1	many	TRBD1	TRBJ2-2	TGTGCCAGCAGGCTTGGACAGGGGGTTAACACCGGGGAGCTGTTTTTT	CASRLGQGVNTGELFF
TRBV5-1	many	NA	TRBJ2-5	TGCGCCAGCAGCGACCCCGCCGGGGGTCAAGAGACCCAGTACTTC	CASSDPAGGQETQYF
TRBV20-1	many	NA	TRBJ2-1	TGCAGTGCCGACAAGGTGGTTACGGGAGAGGGTGAGCAGTTCTTC	CSADKVVTGEGEQFF
TRBV6-5	many	NA	TRBJ2-2	TGTGCCAGCAGTTATGTGGGGACTGGCTTCACCGGGGAGCTGTTTTTT	CASSYVGTGFTGELFF
TRBV20-1	many	NA	TRBJ2-5	TGCAGTGCTTCACCTGATCCCGGGACTTTGCAAGAGACCCAGTACTTC	CSASPDPGTLQETQYF
TRBV12-3/TRBV12-4	NA	TRBD2	TRBJ2-2	TGTGCCAGCCGTGGGCGGGAGGTTTTCGGCGGGGAGCTGTTTTTT	CASRGREVFGGELFF
TRBV5-1	many	NA	TRBJ1-2	TGCGCCAGCAGCGATGGAATTAACTATGGCTACACCTTC	CASSDGINYGYTF
TRBV20-1	many	NA	TRBJ1-4	TGCAGTGCTAGAGATGTCGAGTGGGAAAAACTGTTTTTT	CSARDVEWEKLFF
TRBV20-1	many	NA	TRBJ2-3	TGCAGTGCGCTCGATTCGGAAACAGATACGCAGTATTTT	CSALDSETDTQYF
TRBV6-2/TRBV6-3	few	NA	TRBJ2-7	TGTGCCAGCAGATCCCCGACAGGACCCTCCTACGAGCAGTACTTC	CASRSPTGPSYEQYF
TRBV29-1	many	NA	TRBJ1-1	TGCAGCGTTGAGGGATTCAACACTGAAGCTTTCTTT	CSVEGFNTEAFF
TRBV7-2	many	TRBD2	TRBJ2-3	TGTGCCAGCAGCTTAGGAATCGGCGGGAGGTCGGGAGATACGCAGTATTTT	CASSLGIGGRSGDTQYF
TRBV5-1	many	NA	TRBJ1-2	TGCGCCAGCAGCTTGGATTCCCAGAGGTCTGGCTACACCTTC	CASSLDSQRSGYTF
TRBV5-5	NA	NA	TRBJ2-2	TGTGCCAGCAGAGAAGAGATCAGATTCACCGGGGAGCTGTTTTTT	CASREEIRFTGELFF
TRBV5-1	few	NA	TRBJ2-5	TGCGCCAGCAGCTTGGGCCGCGGGGCCCAAATCCAAGAGACCCAGTACTTC	CASSLGRGAQIQETQYF
TRBV20-1	few	NA	TRBJ1-1	TGCAGTGCTAGAGGGACGATGAACACTGAAGCTTTCTTT	CSARGTMNTEAFF
TRBV29-1	many	NA	TRBJ1-2	TGCAGCGTTGATGGCGGAAGCGGCTACACCTTC	CSVDGGSGYTF
TRBV10-3	many	TRBD1	TRBJ2-7	TGTGCCATCAGCGGGACAGACTATCTCTACGAGCAGTACTTC	CAISGTDYLYEQYF
TRBV27	few	TRBD2	TRBJ2-2	TGTGCCAGCAGCCGACTAGCGGGAGGTTTAACCGGGGAGCTGTTTTTT	CASSRLAGGLTGELFF
TRBV5-1	many	NA	TRBJ1-4	TGCGCCAGCAGCATAGGCAGACCTAATGAAAAACTGTTTTTT	CASSIGRPNEKLFF
TRBV2	NA	TRBD2	TRBJ2-2	TGTGCCAGCAAGTTGACTAGCGGCTTCGGAGAGCTGTTTTTT	CASKLTSGFGELFF
TRBV7-2	NA	NA	TRBJ1-1	TGTGCCAGCAGCCTAGAGGGGGGAGTCAGTGAAGCTTTCTTT	CASSLEGGVSEAFF
TRBV10-3	many	NA	TRBJ2-5	TGTGCCATCAGTGATACAGGGCCCGAGACCCAGTACTTC	CAISDTGPETQYF
TRBV5-5	many	TRBD2	TRBJ2-1	TGTGCCAGCAGCTTGGGGGGCGGGAGGACCTACAATGAGCAGTTCTTC	CASSLGGGRTYNEQFF
TRBV20-1	many	NA	TRBJ2-1	TGCAGTGCTACTGGGGCGCTCGGCAATGAGCAGTTCTTC	CSATGALGNEQFF
TRBV5-1	many	NA	TRBJ1-1	TGCGCCAGCGGGTCGCCCGCCCCGAACACTGAAGCTTTCTTT	CASGSPAPNTEAFF
TRBV28	few	NA	TRBJ2-3	TGTGCCAGCAGTCGACCCGGGAGATCGGATACGCAGTATTTT	CASSRPGRSDTQYF
TRBV12-3/TRBV12-4	many	NA	TRBJ2-2	TGTGCCAGCAGTTTTAGGGGGGAGCTGTTTTTT	CASSFRGELFF
TRBV20-1	many	NA	TRBJ2-5	TGCAGTGCAAACTCAGGACTCACGGGCATCCCCAACCCAGAGACCCAGTACTTC	CSANSGLTGIPNPETQYF
TRBV25-1	many	NA	TRBJ2-3	TGTGCCAGCAGTGTACCGTTAGGGGATACGCAGTATTTT	CASSVPLGDTQYF
TRBV10-3	many	TRBD2	TRBJ2-1	TGTGCCATCAGTGAGTCACTAGCGGACAATGAGCAGTTCTTC	CAISESLADNEQFF
TRBV5-1	few	TRBD1	TRBJ2-1	TGCGCCAGCAGCCCCCGGGACAGGGGGCGCGTGAGGTCGGGCAATGAGCAGTTCTTC	CASSPRDRGRVRSGNEQFF
TRBV20-1	many	NA	TRBJ2-1	TGCAGTGCTAGAGATAGGAGTAGCGACTCCTACAATGAGCAGTTCTTC	CSARDRSSDSYNEQFF
TRBV7-6	many	TRBD1	TRBJ2-1	TGTGCCAGCAGCTTAGGAGGGGGCAGGGGTGAGCAGTTCTTC	CASSLGGGRGEQFF
TRBV5-1	many	NA	TRBJ2-3	TGCGCCAGCAGCGTCCAGGGAGATACGCAGTATTTT	CASSVQGDTQYF